This T cell receptor beta chain was obtained from a study of blood T cell repertoires in COVID-19. Study at large: Two consecutive negative NP/OP PCR tests, clearance, or resolved symptoms defined Cohort 3 recovery.

TCRdb's copy holds only in-frame clones and misses some; the assay was immunoSEQ multiplex PCR. The sample includes 150,000 to 200,000 clones, approximately 90% of them seen just once. The germline gives CDR1 LNHNV, CDR2 YYDKDF (reference sequence). Trimming cost V 10 bases and J 2 bases, with 11 bases left between them. This CDR3 contains 13 residues. This clone was counted once. The specimen sequenced was PBMCs or T cells enriched from blood (not recorded which). The TCR originated in a woman aged 40 to 55 in a cohort exposed to, infected with or recovered from COVID-19 (not recorded which). This chain joins TRBV15 and TRBJ2-2; a possible D gene is TRBD2 (6 bases). CDR3 amino acids: CAIAGLNTGELFF. CDR3 DNA: TGTGCCATCGCGGGGCTTAACACCGGGGAGCTGTTTTTT. The full variable domain, completed using reference TRBV15 and TRBJ2-2, is DAMVIQNPRYQVTQFGKPVTLSCSQTLNHNVMYWYQQKSSQAPKLLFHYYDKDFNNEADTPDNFQSRRPNTSFCFLDIRSPGLGDTAMYLCAIAGLNTGELFFGEGSRLTVL.